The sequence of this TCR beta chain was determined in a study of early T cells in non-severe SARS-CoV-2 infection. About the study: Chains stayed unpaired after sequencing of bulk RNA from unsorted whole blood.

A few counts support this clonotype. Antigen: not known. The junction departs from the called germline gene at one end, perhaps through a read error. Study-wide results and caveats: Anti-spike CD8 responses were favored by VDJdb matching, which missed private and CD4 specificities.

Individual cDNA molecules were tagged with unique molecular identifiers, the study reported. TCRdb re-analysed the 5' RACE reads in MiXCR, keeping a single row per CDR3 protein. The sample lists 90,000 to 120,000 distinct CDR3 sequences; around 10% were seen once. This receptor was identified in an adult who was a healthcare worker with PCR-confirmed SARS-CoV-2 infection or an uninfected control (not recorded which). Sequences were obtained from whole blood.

This CDR3 is CATTPLTSGSSGF. The CDR3 DNA reads TGTGCCACAACCCCTTTGACTAGCGGGAGTTCAGGCTTC. The chain carries TRBV2 and TRBJ2-7; 12 bases are shared with TRBD2. This CDR3 spans 13 amino acids. In germline, CDR1 is SNHLY, CDR2 FYNNEI. The full variable domain, completed using reference TRBV2 and TRBJ2-7, is EPEVTQTPSHQVTQMGQEVILRCVPISNHLYFYWYRQILGQKVEFLVSFYNNEISEKSEIFDDQFSVERPDGSNFTLKIRSTKLEDSAMYFCATTPLTSGSSGFGPGTRLTVT.